A single sample gave rise to the 5 T cell receptor beta chains below, sequenced in a study of tumor-infiltrating lymphocytes in primary liver carcinoma. Total RNA amounting to roughly 0.5 ug was the source from which TCR beta cDNA was made with a constant-region primer. Three nested multiplex PCR rounds, a slightly modified ARM-PCR method, built the TCR beta libraries. The first two PCR rounds used TRBV1-TRBV30 forward primers with a C-beta reverse primer, 10 cycles each. TCRdb recomputed calls from the multiplex PCR reads with MiXCR, one row per CDR3 protein. This table holds about 54,000 distinct CDR3 sequences, around 79% found once. From approximately 20-30 mg of unsorted bulk tissue, DNA and RNA were co-extracted together. The sequencing sample was made of liver tumor tissue from sampling region 2. Subset of the sample: tumor region T2, inferior pole. The receptors originated from a middle-aged man with primary liver carcinoma and hepatitis B virus infection.

As concerns this clonotype: A junction boundary mismatches the germline segment, possibly from a read error. The chain recombines TRBV11-2 with TRBJ2-5, with D perhaps TRBD2 (6 bases). The CDR3 has 15 amino acids. In germline, CDR1 is SGHAT, CDR2 FQNNGV. The CDR3 bases are TGTGTCAGCAGCCCGGCCGGAGGGGATCAAGAGACCCAGTACTTC. It encodes CVSSPAGGDQETQYF.

As regards this clonotype: A junction boundary mismatches the germline segment, possibly from a read error. V gene TRBV10-2 combines with J gene TRBJ2-5; TRBD1 aligns across 8 bases. The CDR3 covers 15 residues. Germline V lookup: CDR1 WSHSY, CDR2 SAAADI. The CDR3 DNA is TGCGCCGGCAGTGAGTCAGACAGGGGAGGAGGGACCCAGTACTTC. Translated, it gives CAGSESDRGGGTQYF.

V is TRBV29-1 and J is TRBJ2-1, with a weak D call TRBD2 (6 bases). The length of the CDR3 is 14 residues. The germline CDR1 and CDR2 sequences are SQVTM and ANQGSEA. CDR3 sequence reads: CRGLPGLEVDEQFF. CDR3 bases: TGCAGAGGATTGCCGGGACTGGAGGTGGATGAGCAGTTCTTC.

This clonotype was recorded many times. This chain connects TRBV6-5 to TRBJ2-1; 12 bases agree with TRBD2. The CDR3 has 16 amino acids. The junction had 5 bases not matched to a gene; V was cut back by 4 bases and J by 4 bases. Looked up from germline, CDR1 is MNHEY and CDR2 is SVGAGI. CDR3 residues: CASSSGGLAGYNEQFF. The DNA for the CDR3 is TGTGCCAGCAGTTCCGGTGGACTAGCGGGATACAATGAGCAGTTCTTC.

On this clonotype: Being one base from a much bigger clone, this may be a read error. The chain couples TRBV30 to TRBJ2-7; 7 nucleotides line up with TRBD2. The CDR3 consists of 10 residues. In germline, CDR1 is GTSNPN, CDR2 SVGIG (reference sequence). The CDR3 sequence is CVWGGYEQYF. CDR3 DNA sequence: TGTGTCTGGGGGGGGTACGAGCAGTACTTC.